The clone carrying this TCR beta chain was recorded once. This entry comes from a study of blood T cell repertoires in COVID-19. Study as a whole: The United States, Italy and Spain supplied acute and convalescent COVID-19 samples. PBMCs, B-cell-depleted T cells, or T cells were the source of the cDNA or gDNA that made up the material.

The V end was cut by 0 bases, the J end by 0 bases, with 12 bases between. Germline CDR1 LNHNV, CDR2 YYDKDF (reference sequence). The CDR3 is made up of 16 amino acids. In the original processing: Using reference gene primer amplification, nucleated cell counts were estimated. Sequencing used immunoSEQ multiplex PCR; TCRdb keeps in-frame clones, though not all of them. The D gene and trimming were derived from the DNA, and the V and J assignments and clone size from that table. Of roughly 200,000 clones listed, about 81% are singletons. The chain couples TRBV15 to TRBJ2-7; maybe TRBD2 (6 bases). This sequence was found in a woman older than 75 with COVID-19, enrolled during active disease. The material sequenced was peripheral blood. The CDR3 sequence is CATSRDTGLSSYEQYF. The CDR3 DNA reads TGTGCCACCAGCAGAGATACGGGACTGAGCTCCTACGAGCAGTACTTC.